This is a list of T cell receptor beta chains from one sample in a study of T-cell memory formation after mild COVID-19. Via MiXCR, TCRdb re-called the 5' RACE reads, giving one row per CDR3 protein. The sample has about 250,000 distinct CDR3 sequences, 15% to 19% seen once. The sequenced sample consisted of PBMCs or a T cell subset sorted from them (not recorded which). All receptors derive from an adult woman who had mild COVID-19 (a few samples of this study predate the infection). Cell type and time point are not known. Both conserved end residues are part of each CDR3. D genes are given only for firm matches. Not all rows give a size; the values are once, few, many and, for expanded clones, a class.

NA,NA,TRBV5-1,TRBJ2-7,TGCGCCAGCAGCTTTTCCAGTGCCTACTCCTACGAGCAGTACTTC,CASSFSSAYSYEQYF
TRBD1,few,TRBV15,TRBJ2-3,TGTGCCACCGGCGGGACAGGGGACATCACGAGCACAGATACGCAGTATTTT,CATGGTGDITSTDTQYF
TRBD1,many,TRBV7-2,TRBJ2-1,TGTGCCAGCAGCCCGGACAGGGGATCTTACAATGAGCAGTTCTTC,CASSPDRGSYNEQFF
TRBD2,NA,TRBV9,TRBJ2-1,TGTGCCAGCAGCCTACACCCGGGACTAGCGGGGGATGAGCAGTTCTTC,CASSLHPGLAGDEQFF
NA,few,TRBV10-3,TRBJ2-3,TGTGCCATCAGTGGGGTCACTACCACAGATACGCAGTATTTT,CAISGVTTTDTQYF
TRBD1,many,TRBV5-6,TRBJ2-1,TGTGCCAGTAGTACAGGGGGTTCGTCTGAGCAGTTCTTC,CASSTGGSSEQFF
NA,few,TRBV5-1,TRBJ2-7,TGCGCCAGCAGCTCATCGCCGCCCACCTACGAGCAGTACTTC,CASSSSPPTYEQYF
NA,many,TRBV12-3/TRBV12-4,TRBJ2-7,TGTGCCAGCAGTCTCCTCGGAGACTCCTACGAGCAGTACTTC,CASSLLGDSYEQYF
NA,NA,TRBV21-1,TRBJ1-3,TGTGCCAGCAGCAATGGCCTCAGGGGCTCCGGAAACACCATATATTTT,CASSNGLRGSGNTIYF
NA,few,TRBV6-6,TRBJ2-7,TGTGCCAGCAGTGATTCGGGCCCGGGTGGCCACGAGCAGTACTTC,CASSDSGPGGHEQYF
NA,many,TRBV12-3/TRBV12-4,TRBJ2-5,TGTGCCAGCAGTTCCCCGGGTAAGGAGACCCAGTACTTC,CASSSPGKETQYF
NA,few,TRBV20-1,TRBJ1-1,TGCAGTGCTGCAGACGGGTGGAGCACTGAAGCTTTCTTT,CSAADGWSTEAFF
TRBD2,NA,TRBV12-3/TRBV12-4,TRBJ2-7,TGTGCCAGCAGTTTGGACGGGAGGAAGGGCGAGCAGTACTTC,CASSLDGRKGEQYF
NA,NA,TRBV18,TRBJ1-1,TGTGCCAGCTCACGAACTCGGGGCACTGAAGCTTTCTTT,CASSRTRGTEAFF
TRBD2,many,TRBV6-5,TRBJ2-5,TGTGCCAGCAGTTTCCAGGGAGGGAAACAAGAGACCCAGTACTTC,CASSFQGGKQETQYF
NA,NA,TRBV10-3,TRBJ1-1,TGTGCCATCAAGGGGGAGACTGAAGCTTTCTTT,CAIKGETEAFF
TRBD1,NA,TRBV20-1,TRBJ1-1,TGCAGTGCTAGAGCAGGGGGCCCGAACACTGAAGCTTTCTTT,CSARAGGPNTEAFF
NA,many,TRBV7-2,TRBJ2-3,TGTGCCAGCAGCTTAGGACGGGCCACAGATACGCAGTATTTT,CASSLGRATDTQYF